The source of this T cell receptor beta chain is a study of graft-versus-host responses after intestinal transplantation. Study context: Recipients were all induced with anti-thymocyte globulin, then given tacrolimus and steroids for approximately 3 years. Study-wide results and limits: Clonal ratios of graft-versus-host to host-versus-graft in allografts were high for patients exhibiting graft-donor T cell macrochimerism. The recipient marrow held GvH clones, and some of them showed up first in ileum or blood.

Clones were sequenced by immunoSEQ multiplex PCR, and TCRdb holds only the in-frame ones, with some missing. The table has 7,000 to 9,000 clones, about 70% seen once. Germline CDR1 MNHNS, CDR2 SASEGT. This CDR3 has 12 residues. With 2 bases removed from V and 5 bases from J, the gap between germline ends came to 3 bases. Graft tissue processing released intraepithelial and lamina propria lymphocytes. This clone showed up just once. Its antigen is unidentified. The clonotype was recovered from a human patient who received an intestinal transplant, so some T cells may come from the graft donor. The input for sequencing was ileum tissue, taken 230 to 240 days after intestinal transplantation. The rearrangement links TRBV6-1 to TRBJ2-2; the D is unclear. Here the CDR3 reads CASSEITGELFF. DNA for the CDR3: TGTGCCAGCAGTGAAATTACCGGGGAGCTGTTTTTT.